The sequence of this T cell receptor beta chain was determined in a study of early T cells in non-severe SARS-CoV-2 infection. Overall study context: Chains were unpaired, as sequencing was done on bulk RNA from unsorted whole blood. Findings of the study overall: VDJdb matching, biased toward anti-spike CD8 responses, missed private and CD4 specificities.

As for this clonotype: No antigen is known for it.

Trimming cost V 4 bases and J 1 base; bases outside gene matches: 3. Germline V lookup: CDR1 DFQATT, CDR2 SNEGSKA (reference sequence). The CDR3 is 13 residues long. Researchers attached unique molecular identifiers to individual cDNA molecules. TCRdb called the 5' RACE reads again in MiXCR, with one record for every CDR3 protein. Of about 70,000 distinct CDR3 sequences listed, 10% to 12% were seen once; the top ten hold 4.7%. The chain links TRBV20-1 to TRBJ2-5, with 7 bases lining up with TRBD1. Specimen: whole blood. This sequence originates from an adult who was a healthcare worker with PCR-confirmed SARS-CoV-2 infection or an uninfected control (not recorded which). This CDR3 reads CSAKGTVQETQYF. The CDR3 coding sequence is TGCAGTGCTAAAGGGACAGTCCAAGAGACCCAGTACTTC.